A selection of T cell receptor beta chains follows, all from one sample in a study of cytomegalovirus exposure and HLA in healthy donors. Libraries were prepared by immunoSEQ multiplex PCR; TCRdb keeps only in-frame clonotypes and omits some of them. The sample shows 190,000 or so clones, about 80% of them seen only once. Input material: PBMCs. These receptors all stem from a boy younger than 18 in good health and CMV-seronegative. Each CDR3 is given with its conserved first and last residue. The D gene is left open where the match is weak.

J | D | V | CDR3
TRBJ2-5 | TRBD2 | TRBV5-4 | CASSFGAGGPLEETQYF
TRBJ1-3 | TRBD1 | TRBV6-5 | CASSSGQGDGNTIYF
TRBJ2-3 | TRBD2 | TRBV5-4 | CASSLGLAGGLGTDTQYF
TRBJ2-2 | . | TRBV4-2 | CASSPRSRSNTGELFF
TRBJ1-4 | TRBD1 | TRBV2 | CASSGDRGREKLFF
TRBJ1-2 | TRBD1 | TRBV6-5 | CASSYPGQGASGYTF
TRBJ1-3 | TRBD1 | TRBV16 | CASGGQVGNTIYF
TRBJ1-2 | . | TRBV5-6 | CASSPGVRRIYGYTF
TRBJ1-1 | TRBD1 | TRBV7-2 | CASSLETGGLAEAFF
TRBJ2-5 | TRBD1 | TRBV5-1 | CASSLGTAHHQETQYF
TRBJ2-7 | . | TRBV11-2 | CASRSDRPYEQYF
TRBJ1-2 | TRBD1 | TRBV6-5 | CASSLDRVGYTF
TRBJ1-6 | TRBD1 | TRBV6-5 | CASSPGQENSPLHF
TRBJ1-1 | TRBD1 | TRBV12-5 | CASGLVMGDRNTEAFF
TRBJ1-1 | . | TRBV11-2 | CASTFREDEAFF
TRBJ1-6 | . | TRBV5-6 | CASSGGQLGSPLHF
TRBJ2-2 | TRBD1 | TRBV10-2 | CASGRQGPNTGELFF
TRBJ2-1 | TRBD2 | TRBV2 | CASSRTSDNEQFF
TRBJ1-3 | . | TRBV9 | CASSPPSGNTIYF
TRBJ2-1 | TRBD1 | TRBV27 | CASTLGQGAFNEQFF
TRBJ1-2 | . | TRBV5-5 | CASSPGLWEGYTF
TRBJ2-7 | TRBD1 | TRBV6-5 | CASSRTGGPYEQYF
TRBJ1-4 | TRBD1 | TRBV6-1 | CASSEAPGTGREKLFF
TRBJ2-1 | TRBD1 | TRBV15 | CATSGRDRGIYNEQFF
TRBJ2-1 | TRBD2 | TRBV30 | CAWRGVSSYNEQFF
TRBJ1-2 | TRBD1 | TRBV6-5 | CASTPRGAGRGGYTF
TRBJ2-3 | TRBD1 | TRBV19 | CASSSQGAWTDTQYF
TRBJ2-3 | TRBD2 | TRBV18 | CASSPFPPAGTSGMADTQYF
TRBJ1-2 | TRBD1 | TRBV5-1 | CASSRDREANGYTF
TRBJ2-2 | . | TRBV15 | CATSRGLVNTGELFF
TRBJ2-5 | TRBD1 | TRBV5-4 | CASSWGSSDRGREQYF
TRBJ1-2 | . | TRBV6-4 | CASSAGEGTYGYTF
TRBJ1-1 | . | TRBV5-1 | CASSLGTLNTEAFF
TRBJ2-1 | . | TRBV21-1 | CASNRSDQTGTWSYNEQFF
TRBJ2-7 | . | TRBV7-2 | CASSFPPGQGDYEQYF
TRBJ1-4 | . | TRBV18 | CASSPVGGATNEKLFF